The sequence of this TCR beta chain was determined in a study of CD4 T cells in relation to SARS-CoV-2 and coronaviruses. TCRdb's table, derived via immunoSEQ multiplex PCR, lists solely in-frame clones and lacks some. The table shows 35,000 to 40,000 clones, with approximately 85% occurring only once. This clone was detected only a few times. Looked up from germline, CDR1 is ENHRY and CDR2 is SYGVKD. Between the trimmed V and J ends, which lost 4 bases and 1 base, there was a span of 10 bases. The CDR3 contains 14 residues. This rearrangement joins TRBV10-3 to TRBJ1-1; no reliable D call. The sample taken for sequencing was memory CD4+ T cells from PBMCs. The TCR comes from an adult with COVID-19. The CDR3 here is CAISAGKSNTEAFF. CDR3 in DNA: TGTGCCATCAGTGCGGGCAAGTCGAACACTGAAGCTTTCTTT.